The 3 T cell receptor beta chains in this list originate from one sample, sequenced in a study of shared clonotypes between healthy human individuals. Assay: immunoSEQ multiplex PCR; the TCRdb copy retains only in-frame clones and omits some. The data hold hundreds of thousands of clones, with approximately 80% observed a single time. Sequenced sample: PBMCs. The receptor set was obtained from a woman in her 40s in good health. Some clones in this sample may be carry-over from other donors' samples.

The table lists this clone with many counts. The chain links TRBV7-3 to TRBJ2-7; D may correspond to TRBD1 or TRBD2 (5 bases each). Trimming left V 1 base short and J 9 bases short, with 22 bases between. This CDR3 is 16 amino acids long. CDR1 is SGHTA, CDR2 FQGTGA, per germline. CDR3 amino acids: CASSLMGTDLANGQYF. In DNA form, the CDR3 reads TGTGCCAGCAGCTTAATGGGGACCGATCTCGCAAATGGGCAGTACTTC.

The chain combines TRBV13 with TRBJ2-1; 7 bases fit TRBD1. V lost 5 bases, J lost 4 bases, and 8 bases stayed unmatched. This CDR3 region has 15 residues. CDR1 is PRHDT and CDR2 is FYEKMQ in the germline V gene (reference sequence). The CDR3 nucleotides are TGTGCCAGCAGCACGACAGGGCGACGGTACAATGAGCAGTTCTTC. It specifies CASSTTGRRYNEQFF. Full variable domain (rest looked up from reference TRBV13 and TRBJ2-1): AAGVIQSPRHLIKEKRETATLKCYPIPRHDTVYWYQQGPGQDPQFLISFYEKMQSDKGSIPDRFSAQQFSDYHSELNMSSLELGDSALYFCASSTTGRRYNEQFFGPGTRLTVL.

The chain recombines TRBV28 with TRBJ1-4; tentative D call: TRBD1 (6 bases). The CDR3 covers 14 residues. Trimming shortened V by 7 bases and J by 10 bases, and 19 bases separated the two germline ends. Germline assignment: CDR1 MDHEN and CDR2 SYDVKM. CDR3 amino acids: CASTLGGGGRKLFF. The DNA of the CDR3 is TGTGCCAGCACTCTTGGAGGGGGGGGACGAAAACTGTTTTTT.